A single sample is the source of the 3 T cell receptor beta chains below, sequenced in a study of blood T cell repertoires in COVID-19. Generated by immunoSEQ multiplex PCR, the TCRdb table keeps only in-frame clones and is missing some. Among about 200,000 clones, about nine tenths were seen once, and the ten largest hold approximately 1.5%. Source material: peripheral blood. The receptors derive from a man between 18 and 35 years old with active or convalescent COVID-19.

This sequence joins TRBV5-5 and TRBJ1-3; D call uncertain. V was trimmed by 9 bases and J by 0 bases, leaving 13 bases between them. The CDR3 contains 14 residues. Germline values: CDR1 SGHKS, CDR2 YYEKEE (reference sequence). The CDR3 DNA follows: TGTGCCACTGGTAGTGCCATCTCTGGAAACACCATATATTTT. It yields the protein CATGSAISGNTIYF.

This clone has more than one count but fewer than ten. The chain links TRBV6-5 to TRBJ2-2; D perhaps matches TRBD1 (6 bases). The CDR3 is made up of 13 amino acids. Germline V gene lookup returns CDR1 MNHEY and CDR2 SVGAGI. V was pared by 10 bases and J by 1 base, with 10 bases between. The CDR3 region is CATQGWNTGELFF. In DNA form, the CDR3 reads TGTGCCACCCAGGGGTGGAACACCGGGGAGCTGTTTTTT.

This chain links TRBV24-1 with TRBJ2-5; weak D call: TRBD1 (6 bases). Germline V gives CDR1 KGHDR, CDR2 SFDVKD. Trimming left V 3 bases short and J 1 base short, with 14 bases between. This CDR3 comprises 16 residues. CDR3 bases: TGTGCCACCAGTGATGGTTCAGGGGTACCCCAAGAGACCCAGTACTTC. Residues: CATSDGSGVPQETQYF.